This T cell receptor (beta chain) stems from a study of cytomegalovirus exposure and HLA in healthy donors. As for the study in general: Per a later analysis, the roughly 690 first-cohort and 100 to 150 validation repertoires shared one platform. Findings and caveats of the study: The classifier reportedly diagnosed cytomegalovirus status with high sensitivity and specificity. Investigators reported more than 150 TCR beta chains as tied to cytomegalovirus. In a later analysis, first-cohort TCR clusters were found to tend to co-occur in the 100 to 150 validation repertoires.

Profiling relied on immunoSEQ multiplex PCR, and the TCRdb table lists in-frame clones only, not all of them. In the table there are about 110,000 clones, more than 70% of which are singletons. Points on this clone: Its antigen is unknown.

The source of this sequence is a woman aged 18-29 years in good health and CMV-seronegative. The sample consisted of PBMCs.

CDR3 in amino acids: CASSFQTERDTQYF. CDR3 in DNA: TGTGCCAGCAGTTTTCAGACAGAGAGAGATACGCAGTATTTT. This chain links TRBV6-5 with TRBJ2-3; possibly TRBD1 for D (5 bases). The germline gives CDR1 MNHEY, CDR2 SVGAGI. V was clipped by 4 bases and J by 5 bases, with 13 bases between them. CDR3 size: 14 residues.